This T cell receptor beta chain derives from a study of blood T cell repertoires in COVID-19. Overall study: COVID-19 samples collected from the United States, Italy and Spain covered acute and convalescent phases.

Individuals aged roughly 18 to 95 years were recruited from roughly 22 US areas. The germline V gene has CDR1 SNHLY and CDR2 FYNNEI. CDR3 length: 14 amino acids. Trimming left V 6 bases short and J 4 bases short, with 13 bases between. Per the authors' pipeline: Amplification from reference gene primers served as the basis for estimated nucleated cell counts. Method: immunoSEQ multiplex PCR; TCRdb's copy keeps in-frame clones and lacks some. The V and J calls and clone size come from that table; D and trimming were worked out from the DNA. The sample lists under 300,000 clones, roughly 88% occurring once.

The origin of this receptor is a woman between 40 and 55 years old with acute COVID-19. The rearrangement links TRBV2 to TRBJ1-5; possible D gene TRBD1, 6 bases. What was sequenced was PBMCs or T cells enriched from blood (not recorded which). The CDR3 protein is CASSPGHKNQPQHF. The CDR3 DNA is TGTGCCAGCAGCCCGGGACACAAGAATCAGCCCCAGCATTTT.